This is a list of T cell receptor beta chains from one sample in a study of blood T cell repertoires in COVID-19. Produced via immunoSEQ multiplex PCR; TCRdb's table is partial and in-frame only. The sample has 250,000 to 350,000 clones; more than 80% are singletons. What was sequenced was peripheral blood. The receptors derive from a man aged 18 to 30 who had recovered from COVID-19. Each CDR3 is given with its conserved first and last residue. The D gene is left open where the match is weak. For some rows the clone size is stated as once, few or many, or as a class when expanded; others skip it.

D gene | J gene | V gene | clone size | CDR3 protein | CDR3 DNA
TRBD1 | TRBJ1-3 | TRBV5-5 | - | CASSLPGQGRTGNTIYF | TGTGCCAGCAGCTTACCTGGACAGGGGAGGACTGGAAACACCATATATTTT
TRBD1 | TRBJ1-6 | TRBV18 | - | CASSPPQSQGAHSPLHF | TGTGCCAGCTCACCACCACAGTCCCAGGGGGCGCATTCACCCCTCCACTTT
TRBD1 | TRBJ2-7 | TRBV5-4 | - | CASSLAGRGKYEQYF | TGTGCCAGCAGCTTGGCGGGCAGGGGGAAATACGAGCAGTACTTC
- | TRBJ2-2 | TRBV9 | - | CASSGRSGELFF | TGTGCCAGCAGCGGGAGATCCGGGGAGCTGTTTTTT
- | TRBJ1-1 | TRBV20-1 | - | CSAAGETEAFF | TGCAGTGCTGCCGGGGAGACTGAAGCTTTCTTT
- | TRBJ2-7 | TRBV5-6 | - | CASSYSGESYEQYF | TGTGCCAGCAGCTACTCGGGGGAGTCCTACGAGCAGTACTTC
TRBD1 | TRBJ1-1 | TRBV3-1/TRBV3-2 | - | CASSLDRERDTEAFF | TGTGCCAGCAGCCTAGACAGGGAACGAGACACTGAAGCTTTCTTT
TRBD2 | TRBJ2-7 | TRBV15 | - | CATSRSPPSGSAEQYF | TGTGCCACCAGCAGATCCCCCCCTAGCGGGAGTGCCGAGCAGTACTTC
- | TRBJ2-7 | TRBV15 | - | CATSRDRLAGSSYEQYF | TGTGCCACCAGCAGAGATAGGCTGGCGGGGAGCTCCTACGAGCAGTACTTC
- | TRBJ2-1 | TRBV6-5 | - | CASSYGDRRNEQFF | TGTGCCAGCAGTTACGGAGACAGGCGGAATGAGCAGTTCTTC
- | TRBJ1-5 | TRBV18 | - | CASSPGSNQPQHF | TGTGCCAGCTCACCAGGCAGCAATCAGCCCCAGCATTTT
- | TRBJ1-1 | TRBV3-1/TRBV3-2 | - | CASAGGGVMNTEAFF | TGTGCCAGCGCGGGGGGGGGAGTCATGAACACTGAAGCTTTCTTT
- | TRBJ2-2 | TRBV6-5 | once | CASNHGTGELFF | TGTGCCAGCAATCACGGTACCGGGGAGCTGTTTTTT
- | TRBJ2-1 | TRBV7-9 | - | CASSRDGGNPYNEQFF | TGTGCCAGCAGCCGAGATGGGGGGAACCCCTACAATGAGCAGTTCTTC
TRBD1 | TRBJ1-5 | TRBV6-5 | once | CASSYYGTGNQPQHF | TGTGCCAGCAGTTACTACGGGACAGGAAATCAGCCCCAGCATTTT
TRBD1 | TRBJ1-4 | TRBV7-2 | - | CASSQRTGRNEKLFF | TGTGCCAGCAGCCAACGGACAGGCCGGAATGAAAAACTGTTTTTT
TRBD1 | TRBJ1-4 | TRBV19 | - | CASRGLGEKLFF | TGTGCCAGCAGGGGGCTGGGTGAAAAACTGTTTTTT
- | TRBJ1-1 | TRBV10-3 | - | CAISTGKVGRNTEAFF | TGTGCCATCAGTACCGGGAAAGTGGGAAGGAACACTGAAGCTTTCTTT
- | TRBJ2-1 | TRBV6-6 | - | CASSYVGASYNEQFF | TGTGCCAGCAGTTACGTGGGGGCCTCCTACAATGAGCAGTTCTTC
- | TRBJ1-2 | TRBV12-3/TRBV12-4 | - | CASSRSDRAYTF | TGTGCCAGCAGCCGCTCGGACAGAGCCTACACCTTC
- | TRBJ2-2 | TRBV19 | - | CASSMGRGANTGELFF | TGTGCCAGTAGTATGGGCAGGGGCGCGAACACCGGGGAGCTGTTTTTT
- | TRBJ1-3 | TRBV18 | - | CASSPGASSSGNTIYF | TGTGCCAGCTCACCGGGAGCCTCGAGCTCTGGAAACACCATATATTTT
- | TRBJ1-5 | TRBV7-8 | once | CASSPDRGNQPQHF | TGTGCCAGCAGCCCCGACAGAGGCAATCAGCCCCAGCATTTT
TRBD1 | TRBJ1-4 | TRBV6-5 | - | CASSPRTGANEKLFF | TGTGCCAGCAGCCCCCGGACAGGGGCAAATGAAAAACTGTTTTTT
TRBD2 | TRBJ2-1 | TRBV9 | - | CASSVGPSGGGNEQFF | TGTGCCAGCAGCGTAGGGCCCAGCGGGGGGGGCAATGAGCAGTTCTTC
TRBD1 | TRBJ1-6 | TRBV7-6 | - | CASSRGTVNSPLHF | TGTGCCAGCAGCCGCGGGACAGTAAATTCACCCCTCCACTTT
TRBD1 | TRBJ2-7 | TRBV11-2 | - | CASSSGQGIYYEQYF | TGTGCCAGCAGCTCGGGACAGGGAATCTACTACGAGCAGTACTTC
TRBD1 | TRBJ2-7 | TRBV13 | - | CASSKRFRDRVNEQYF | TGTGCCAGCAGTAAACGGTTCCGGGACAGGGTTAACGAGCAGTACTTC
- | TRBJ2-7 | TRBV28 | - | CASNLQGDPYEQYF | TGTGCCAGCAACTTACAGGGAGACCCCTACGAGCAGTACTTC
- | TRBJ2-1 | TRBV6-6 | many | CASSYIGEKNEQFF | TGTGCCAGCAGTTACATCGGGGAAAAAAATGAGCAGTTCTTC
TRBD1 | TRBJ1-1 | TRBV4-1 | - | CASSRRDRENTEAFF | TGCGCCAGCAGCCGCAGGGACAGGGAGAACACTGAAGCTTTCTTT
- | TRBJ2-7 | TRBV6-5 | - | CASSYGRQAYEQYF | TGTGCCAGCTCCTATGGGAGACAGGCCTACGAGCAGTACTTC
- | TRBJ2-7 | TRBV6-2/TRBV6-3 | - | CASSYKQGIYEQYF | TGTGCCAGCAGTTACAAACAGGGAATCTACGAGCAGTACTTC
- | TRBJ2-3 | TRBV6-2/TRBV6-3 | - | CASSYSTAGTDTQYF | TGTGCCAGCAGTTACTCGACCGCGGGGACAGATACGCAGTATTTT
- | TRBJ1-5 | TRBV6-1 | - | CASSESGAGRSLGPQHF | TGTGCCAGCAGTGAATCGGGAGCCGGGCGCTCTTTGGGGCCCCAGCATTTT
TRBD1 | TRBJ1-1 | TRBV19 | - | CASSIAWDSPATEAFF | TGTGCCAGTAGTATAGCCTGGGACAGCCCTGCCACTGAAGCTTTCTTT
TRBD1 | TRBJ2-2 | TRBV6-2/TRBV6-3 | - | CASSYRDRVRTGELFF | TGTGCCAGCAGTTATCGCGACAGGGTGCGGACCGGGGAGCTGTTTTTT
- | TRBJ2-6 | TRBV28 | - | CASRGTKGANVLTF | TGTGCCAGCAGGGGCACAAAAGGGGCCAACGTCCTGACTTTC
TRBD1 | TRBJ2-1 | TRBV6-2/TRBV6-3 | - | CASSPGTGLGNEQFF | TGTGCCAGCAGCCCCGGGACAGGATTGGGCAATGAGCAGTTCTTC
TRBD2 | TRBJ2-3 | TRBV10-3 | - | CAISPLSGRLTDTQYF | TGTGCCATCAGTCCCCTTAGCGGGAGGCTCACAGATACGCAGTATTTT
TRBD1 | TRBJ2-1 | TRBV7-2 | once | CASSLVFAGGNEQFF | TGTGCCAGCAGCTTAGTATTTGCAGGGGGCAATGAGCAGTTCTTC
TRBD1 | TRBJ2-7 | TRBV6-5 | - | CASSPWDRGYEQYF | TGTGCCAGCAGTCCTTGGGACAGAGGCTACGAGCAGTACTTC
- | TRBJ1-5 | TRBV2 | - | CASSETRQGRQPQHF | TGTGCCAGCAGTGAAACTCGGCAGGGTAGACAGCCCCAGCATTTT
- | TRBJ2-1 | TRBV4-1 | - | CASSQEERRDYNEQFF | TGCGCCAGCAGCCAAGAAGAGCGGAGGGACTACAATGAGCAGTTCTTC
TRBD2 | TRBJ2-2 | TRBV9 | few | CASSGTSQTGELFF | TGTGCCAGCAGCGGGACTAGTCAAACCGGGGAGCTGTTTTTT
TRBD1 | TRBJ2-1 | TRBV30 | - | CAWTPTDRVNEQFF | TGTGCCTGGACCCCTACCGACAGGGTGAATGAGCAGTTCTTC
- | TRBJ2-3 | TRBV4-3 | - | CASSQDLRQGFTDTQYF | TGCGCCAGCAGCCAAGATCTGAGGCAGGGGTTCACAGATACGCAGTATTTT
- | TRBJ2-7 | TRBV7-9 | - | CASSLEAAGYEQYF | TGTGCCAGCAGCTTAGAAGCGGCGGGATACGAGCAGTACTTC
- | TRBJ2-7 | TRBV27 | - | CASSLEGATYEQYF | TGTGCCAGCAGTTTGGAAGGGGCCACCTACGAGCAGTACTTC
TRBD1 | TRBJ1-1 | TRBV6-5 | - | CASRGQGEAFF | TGTGCCAGCAGGGGACAGGGGGAAGCTTTCTTT
TRBD2 | TRBJ2-2 | TRBV10-3 | - | CAIRGLAGAGELFF | TGTGCCATCAGAGGACTAGCGGGAGCCGGGGAGCTGTTTTTT
- | TRBJ1-4 | TRBV3-1/TRBV3-2 | - | CASSPDSKEREKLFF | TGTGCCAGCAGCCCGGACAGCAAAGAGCGGGAAAAACTGTTTTTT
TRBD1 | TRBJ1-2 | TRBV4-1 | - | CASSQGGQGIRYGYTF | TGCGCCAGCAGCCAAGGGGGACAGGGGATTCGTTATGGCTACACCTTC
- | TRBJ1-1 | TRBV5-4 | - | CASSLGPGDTEAFF | TGTGCCAGCAGCTTGGGTCCAGGGGACACTGAAGCTTTCTTT
- | TRBJ1-4 | TRBV5-1 | - | CASRKAPRQSDEKLFF | TGCGCCAGCAGAAAGGCCCCCAGACAGTCGGATGAAAAACTGTTTTTT
TRBD1 | TRBJ1-1 | TRBV2 | - | CASSMDRGTTEAFF | TGTGCCAGCAGTATGGACAGGGGGACCACTGAAGCTTTCTTT
TRBD2 | TRBJ2-3 | TRBV11-1 | few | CASSLSSGGDTQYF | TGTGCCAGCAGCTTATCGAGCGGGGGGGATACGCAGTATTTT
- | TRBJ2-7 | TRBV5-6 | - | CASSGIRDSYEQYF | TGTGCCAGCAGCGGCATCAGGGACTCCTACGAGCAGTACTTC
TRBD1 | TRBJ2-7 | TRBV6-5 | few | CASRGQSYEQYF | TGTGCCAGCAGGGGACAGTCCTACGAGCAGTACTTC